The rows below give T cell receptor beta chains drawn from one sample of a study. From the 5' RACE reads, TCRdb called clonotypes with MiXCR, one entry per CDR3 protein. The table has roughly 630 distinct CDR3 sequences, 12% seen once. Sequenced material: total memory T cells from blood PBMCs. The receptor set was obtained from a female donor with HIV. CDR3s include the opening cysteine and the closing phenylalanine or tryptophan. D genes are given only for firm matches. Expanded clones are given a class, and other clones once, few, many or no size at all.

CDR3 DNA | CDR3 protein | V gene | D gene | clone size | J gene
TGTGCCAGCACCGATTTCCATAGCACAGATACGCAGTATTTT | CASTDFHSTDTQYF | TRBV12-3/TRBV12-4 | NA | few | TRBJ2-3
TGTGCCAGCAGTTTGGGTCGTTCGGTCAACACTGAAGCTTTCTTT | CASSLGRSVNTEAFF | TRBV12-3/TRBV12-4 | NA | NA | TRBJ1-1
TGTGCCAGCAGCTTAACAGGGATCTCTGGAAACACCATATATTTT | CASSLTGISGNTIYF | TRBV7-8 | NA | few | TRBJ1-3
TGTGCCAGCCCCACTCACGAGCAGTACTTC | CASPTHEQYF | TRBV7-3 | NA | few | TRBJ2-7
TGTGCCAGCAGCTTCTGGGGTTCCGGGTCTAACACCGGGGAGCTGTTTTTT | CASSFWGSGSNTGELFF | TRBV11-1 | NA | few | TRBJ2-2
TGTGCCAGCAGCTTACCACAGGGGACCTACGAGCAGTACTTC | CASSLPQGTYEQYF | TRBV7-8 | TRBD1 | large | TRBJ2-7
TGTGCCAGTAGTATTTCAGCCGGAGAGCCCGAGCAGTACTTC | CASSISAGEPEQYF | TRBV19 | NA | few | TRBJ2-7
TGCGCCAGCAGCCCAGAACCGGGACTGACTACCTACGAGCAGTACTTC | CASSPEPGLTTYEQYF | TRBV4-1 | NA | NA | TRBJ2-7
TGTGCCCGAAGAGCGGGGGGGCCGGGAGAGACCCAGTACTTC | CARRAGGPGETQYF | TRBV30 | TRBD2 | few | TRBJ2-5
TGCAGTGCTAGCCCCGCCGGGTCTGGGGCCAACGTCCTGACTTTC | CSASPAGSGANVLTF | TRBV20-1 | NA | few | TRBJ2-6
TGTGCCAGCATCGAGGTGGCGGGGGCTACTTCAAATGAGCAGTTCTTC | CASIEVAGATSNEQFF | TRBV7-8 | NA | few | TRBJ2-1
TGCGCCAGCAGCCCCTTAGACAGGGAGGGCTATGGCTACACCTTC | CASSPLDREGYGYTF | TRBV4-1 | TRBD1 | hyperexpanded | TRBJ1-2
TGCGCCAGCAGCCAAGACTACTATGGCTACACCTTC | CASSQDYYGYTF | TRBV4-1 | NA | NA | TRBJ1-2
TGTGCCTGGAGCGGGGACAGGGTCGGCCAGCCCCAGCATTTT | CAWSGDRVGQPQHF | TRBV30 | TRBD1 | few | TRBJ1-5
TGTGCCAGCAGCCAAGCGGGACAGGGGAGTACTGAAGCTTTCTTT | CASSQAGQGSTEAFF | TRBV4-2 | TRBD1 | NA | TRBJ1-1
TGTGCCAGCAGCCAAGAGGGAACAGGGAGTCTGAGTGGCTACACCTTC | CASSQEGTGSLSGYTF | TRBV4-2 | NA | NA | TRBJ1-2
TGTGCCAGCAGTGAATACTCGGAAGAAGAGACCCAGTACTTC | CASSEYSEEETQYF | TRBV2 | NA | NA | TRBJ2-5
TGCGCCAGCAGCTCTTCACTTAGGGGCTACACCTTC | CASSSSLRGYTF | TRBV10-1 | NA | hyperexpanded | TRBJ1-2
TGTGCCAGCAGTCTGACTAGCGGGAGGGCATTCGGGGAGCTGTTTTTT | CASSLTSGRAFGELFF | TRBV7-2 | TRBD2 | few | TRBJ2-2
TGTGCCAGCAGCTTAGTTTTAGCGTCCTACGAGCAGTACTTC | CASSLVLASYEQYF | TRBV11-2 | NA | few | TRBJ2-7
TGTGCCACCAGCAGAGATCGGCTAGCGAGTCAGTTCTTC | CATSRDRLASQFF | TRBV15 | NA | NA | TRBJ2-1
TGTGCCAGTAGTTCTACCAGGACTACTCCTTCCTACGAGCAGTACTTC | CASSSTRTTPSYEQYF | TRBV19 | NA | NA | TRBJ2-7
TGTGCCAGCAGTGAAAGACCTAACTATGGCTACACCTTC | CASSERPNYGYTF | TRBV6-1 | NA | large | TRBJ1-2
TGTGCCAGCAGTGAAGGAGAAACAGGCAGGGGCTACACCTTC | CASSEGETGRGYTF | TRBV2 | NA | few | TRBJ1-2
TGTGCCAGCAGTTCTAGCGGGATTGGGGAGCAGTACTTC | CASSSSGIGEQYF | TRBV6-2/TRBV6-3 | TRBD2 | NA | TRBJ2-7
TGTGCCTGGAGGATGAAGGGCGGGACTTTATACACTGAAGCTTTCTTT | CAWRMKGGTLYTEAFF | TRBV30 | NA | NA | TRBJ1-1
TGTGCCAGCAGTTTTACTAGCGGGAGGACCGGGGAGCTGTTTTTT | CASSFTSGRTGELFF | TRBV27 | TRBD2 | NA | TRBJ2-2
TGTGCCAGCAGCTTAGCCGTCACAGGGGGCCGGTTATACGAAAAACTGTTTTTT | CASSLAVTGGRLYEKLFF | TRBV11-1 | TRBD1 | NA | TRBJ1-4
TGCGCCAGCAGGGCAACACAAATGGGGGAGCAGTACTTC | CASRATQMGEQYF | TRBV5-1 | NA | NA | TRBJ2-7
TGTGCCAGCTCCTGGACCGTGGGCCACGAGCAGTACTTC | CASSWTVGHEQYF | TRBV7-8 | NA | few | TRBJ2-7
TGCGCCAGCAGCCCGCGGGCCGGGGCCAATGCGGGCACTGAAGCTTTCTTT | CASSPRAGANAGTEAFF | TRBV5-1 | NA | few | TRBJ1-1
TGTGCCAGCAGTTGGAGCCAAGAGACCCAGTACTTC | CASSWSQETQYF | TRBV12-3/TRBV12-4 | NA | few | TRBJ2-5
TGTGCCAGAAGCTCGACTAGCGGGAGAGGCATTCAGTACTTC | CARSSTSGRGIQYF | TRBV5-3 | TRBD2 | NA | TRBJ2-4
TGTGCCATCAGTCGATCCAGGGGTTCCTATAATTCACCCCTCCACTTT | CAISRSRGSYNSPLHF | TRBV10-3 | NA | NA | TRBJ1-6
TGTGCCTGGAGTGTATGGGGGGGATTGAACACTGAAGCTTTCTTT | CAWSVWGGLNTEAFF | TRBV30 | NA | large | TRBJ1-1
TGTGCCAGCAGCTTATCGCGGGGGGGGCAGGCTGAGCAGTTCTTC | CASSLSRGGQAEQFF | TRBV11-3 | TRBD2 | large | TRBJ2-1
TGTGCCAGCAGCTCGGGCGGCACAGATACGCAGTATTTT | CASSSGGTDTQYF | TRBV7-9 | NA | NA | TRBJ2-3
TGTGCCAGCAGTTGGACGACCGGGACAGGGTTCGGTTTCGGGGAGCTGTTTTTT | CASSWTTGTGFGFGELFF | TRBV6-5 | TRBD1 | few | TRBJ2-2
TGTGCCAGCAGCTTAGACCGCACAGATACGCAGTATTTT | CASSLDRTDTQYF | TRBV7-2 | NA | large | TRBJ2-3
TGTGCCAGCAGCTCCGCGAACACGGTTGGCACAGATACGCAGTATTTT | CASSSANTVGTDTQYF | TRBV7-2 | NA | NA | TRBJ2-3
TGTGCCAGCAGTTACTTTGGGGACGGATCTGAAGCTTTCTTT | CASSYFGDGSEAFF | TRBV6-5 | NA | NA | TRBJ1-1
TGTGCCAGCAACGCAGCCACCTCCTACAATGAGCAGTTCTTC | CASNAATSYNEQFF | TRBV2 | NA | NA | TRBJ2-1
TGTGCCAGCAGTCTACAGGGGGCGGGGGAGCAGTACTTC | CASSLQGAGEQYF | TRBV7-2 | TRBD1 | NA | TRBJ2-7
TGTGCCAGCAGTTACTCCCGGACAGAGAGCTCCTATAATTCACCCCTCCACTTT | CASSYSRTESSYNSPLHF | TRBV6-5 | NA | few | TRBJ1-6
TGCGCCAGCAGTGAGGACAACTTTAATGAGCAGTTCTTC | CASSEDNFNEQFF | TRBV10-1 | NA | NA | TRBJ2-1
TGTGCCAGCAGTGCGACAGGCTATGGCTACACCTTC | CASSATGYGYTF | TRBV25-1 | NA | NA | TRBJ1-2
TGTGCCAGCAGTGTGACTAGCGGGAGTACCACCGGGGAGCTGTTTTTT | CASSVTSGSTTGELFF | TRBV27 | TRBD2 | few | TRBJ2-2
TGTGCCAGCTCACCGGGGCGGGAGTATCGGTACGAGCAGTACTTC | CASSPGREYRYEQYF | TRBV18 | TRBD2 | few | TRBJ2-7
TGTGCCAGCAGCCCACGGACTTCCACAGATACGCAGTATTTT | CASSPRTSTDTQYF | TRBV9 | NA | large | TRBJ2-3
TGTGCCAGCAGCTGGGGGACAGCGATAGGAAACACCATATATTTT | CASSWGTAIGNTIYF | TRBV5-4 | TRBD1 | once | TRBJ1-3
TGTGCTAGCAGCTCGTCAGGGTTGAACACTGAAGCTTTCTTT | CASSSSGLNTEAFF | TRBV7-6 | NA | large | TRBJ1-1
TGTGCCAGCAGCTTAGGCGCGGGGGTGGATACGCAGTATTTT | CASSLGAGVDTQYF | TRBV11-3 | TRBD2 | NA | TRBJ2-3
TGTGCCACCAGCAGAGATCAGGCAGGGGCTAGTTCACCCCTCCACTTT | CATSRDQAGASSPLHF | TRBV15 | NA | few | TRBJ1-6
TGCGCCAGCAGCTTGTCGGGGGCCCAAGAGACCCAGTACTTC | CASSLSGAQETQYF | TRBV5-1 | NA | NA | TRBJ2-5
TGTGCCAGCAGACTTACCTTGGGGGTTGACTATGGCTACACCTTC | CASRLTLGVDYGYTF | TRBV6-1 | NA | NA | TRBJ1-2